This T cell receptor (beta chain) was captured in a study of blood T cell repertoires in COVID-19. V lost 8 bases, J lost 0 bases, and 1 base stayed unmatched. The CDR3 runs to 14 residues. Germline CDR1 and CDR2: SGHAT and FQNNGV. Here immunoSEQ multiplex PCR was the method, and the copy in TCRdb shows in-frame clones only, minus some. The table records 180,000 or so clones, roughly nine tenths of them present only once. The genes are TRBV11-2 and TRBJ2-6, with TRBD2 matching over 7 bases. The sample taken for sequencing was PBMCs or T cells enriched from blood (not recorded which). The source is a woman aged 40 to 50 with acute COVID-19. The CDR3 nucleotides read TGTGCCAGCGGACTAGTCTCTGGGGCCAACGTCCTGACTTTC. This translates into CASGLVSGANVLTF.